This T cell receptor (beta chain) was recorded in a study of blood T cell repertoires in COVID-19. Looking at the study overall: Acute and convalescent COVID-19 specimens originated in the United States, Italy and Spain. From T cells, B-cell-depleted T cells, or PBMCs came the material, which was cDNA or gDNA.

Trimming cost V 5 bases and J 0 bases; bases outside gene matches: 4. CDR3 size: 15 residues. CDR1 is SGHNT and CDR2 is YENEEA in the germline V gene. Per the authors' pipeline: Researchers report that nucleated cell counts were estimated from reference gene primer amplification. Method: immunoSEQ multiplex PCR; TCRdb's copy keeps in-frame clones and lacks some. V and J calls plus clone size are reproduced from that table; the DNA served to infer D and trimming. The repertoire has about 94,000 clones, roughly 80% of them found once; the top ten carry 6.3%. The sequence came from a man in his fifties or sixties with acute or convalescent COVID-19. The sequencing input was peripheral blood. This sequence joins TRBV11-3 and TRBJ2-1, with 7 bases fitting TRBD1. The CDR3 is CASSLTGSSYNEQFF. The CDR3 coding sequence is TGTGCCAGCAGCCTGACAGGGAGCTCCTACAATGAGCAGTTCTTC.